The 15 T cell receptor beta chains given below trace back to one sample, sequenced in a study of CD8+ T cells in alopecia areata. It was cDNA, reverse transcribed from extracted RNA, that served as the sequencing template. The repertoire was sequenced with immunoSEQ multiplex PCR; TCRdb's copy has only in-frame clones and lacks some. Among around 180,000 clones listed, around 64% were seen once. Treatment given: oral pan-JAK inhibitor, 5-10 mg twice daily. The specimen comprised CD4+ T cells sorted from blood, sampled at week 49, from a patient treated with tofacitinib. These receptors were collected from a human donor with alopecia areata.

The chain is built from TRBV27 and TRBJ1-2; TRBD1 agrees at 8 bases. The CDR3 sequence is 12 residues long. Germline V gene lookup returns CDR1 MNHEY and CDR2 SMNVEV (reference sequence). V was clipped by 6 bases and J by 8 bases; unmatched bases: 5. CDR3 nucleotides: TGTGCCAGCAGCCGGACAGGGTTAGGCTACACCTTC. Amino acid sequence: CASSRTGLGYTF.

The CDR3 here is CASRVHWYDNEQFF. As DNA, the CDR3 is TGTGCCAGCAGGGTCCACTGGTACGATAATGAGCAGTTCTTC. This chain connects TRBV9 to TRBJ2-1; D gene uncertain. The germline V and J ends were trimmed by 5 bases and 7 bases, with 16 bases remaining between them. This CDR3 has 14 amino acids. Germline V gene sequence: CDR1 SGDLS, CDR2 YYNGEE.

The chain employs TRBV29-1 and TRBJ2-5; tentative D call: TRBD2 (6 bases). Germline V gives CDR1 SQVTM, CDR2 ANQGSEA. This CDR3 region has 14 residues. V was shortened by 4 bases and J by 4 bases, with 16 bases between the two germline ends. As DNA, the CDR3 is TGCAGCGTTGCCCCGGGACTGACCAGAGAGACCCAGTACTTC. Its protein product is CSVAPGLTRETQYF.

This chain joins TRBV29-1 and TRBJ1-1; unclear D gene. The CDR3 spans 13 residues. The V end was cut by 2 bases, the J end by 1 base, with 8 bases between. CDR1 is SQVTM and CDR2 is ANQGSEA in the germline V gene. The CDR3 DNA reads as TGCAGCGTTGAAAAAGGAGGGAACACTGAAGCTTTCTTT. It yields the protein CSVEKGGNTEAFF. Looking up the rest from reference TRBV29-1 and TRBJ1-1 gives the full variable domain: SAVISQKPSRDICQRGTSLTIQCQVDSQVTMMFWYRQQPGQSLTLIATANQGSEATYESGFVIDKFPISRPNLTFSTLTVSNMSPEDSSIYLCSVEKGGNTEAFFGQGTRLTVV.

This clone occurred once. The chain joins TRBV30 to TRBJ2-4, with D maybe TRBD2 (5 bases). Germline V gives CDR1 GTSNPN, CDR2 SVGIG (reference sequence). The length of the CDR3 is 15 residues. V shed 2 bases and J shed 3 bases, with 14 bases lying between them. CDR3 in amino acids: CAWSLGLGDKNIQYF. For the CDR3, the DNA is TGTGCCTGGAGTCTCGGTCTCGGGGACAAAAACATTCAGTACTTC.

This chain's CDR3 is CASRTGTGSHEQYF. The CDR3, as DNA: TGTGCCAGCAGGACAGGGACAGGGTCCCACGAGCAGTACTTC. This chain links TRBV2 with TRBJ2-7; 9 bases are shared with TRBD1. Germline CDR1 SNHLY, CDR2 FYNNEI. This CDR3 region has 14 residues. V trimming: 6 bases; J trimming: 5 bases; junction bases outside the gene matches: 8.

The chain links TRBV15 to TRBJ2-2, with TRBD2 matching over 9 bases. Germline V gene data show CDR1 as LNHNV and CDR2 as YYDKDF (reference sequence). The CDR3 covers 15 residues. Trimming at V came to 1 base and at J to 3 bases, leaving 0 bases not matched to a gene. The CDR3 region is CATSRGTSDTGELFF. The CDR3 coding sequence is TGTGCCACCAGCAGAGGGACTAGCGACACCGGGGAGCTGTTTTTT.

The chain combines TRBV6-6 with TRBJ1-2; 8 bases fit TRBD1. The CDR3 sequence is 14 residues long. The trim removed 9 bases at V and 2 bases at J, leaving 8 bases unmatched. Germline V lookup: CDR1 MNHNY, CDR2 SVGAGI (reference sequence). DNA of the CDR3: TGTGCCAGATCGCAGGACAGGGAGAACTATGGCTACACCTTC. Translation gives CARSQDRENYGYTF.

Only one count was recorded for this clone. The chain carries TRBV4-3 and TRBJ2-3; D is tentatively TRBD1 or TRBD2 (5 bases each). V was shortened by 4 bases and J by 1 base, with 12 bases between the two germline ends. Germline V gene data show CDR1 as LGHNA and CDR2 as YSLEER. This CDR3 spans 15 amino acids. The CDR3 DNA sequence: TGCGCCAGCAGCCTGGGGGTACTGGGCACAGATACGCAGTATTTT. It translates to CASSLGVLGTDTQYF.

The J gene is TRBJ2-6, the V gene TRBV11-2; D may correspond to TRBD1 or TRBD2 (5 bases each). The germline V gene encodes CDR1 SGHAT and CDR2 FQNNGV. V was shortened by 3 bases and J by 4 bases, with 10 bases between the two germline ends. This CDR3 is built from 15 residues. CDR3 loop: CASSLGEAGANVLTF. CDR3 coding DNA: TGTGCCAGCAGCTTGGGGGAAGCAGGGGCCAACGTCCTGACTTTC.

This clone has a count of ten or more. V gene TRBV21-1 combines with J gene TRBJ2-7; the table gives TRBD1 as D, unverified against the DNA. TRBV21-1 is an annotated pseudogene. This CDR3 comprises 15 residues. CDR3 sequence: CASSNEKTVSYEQYF. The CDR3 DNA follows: TGTGCCAGCAGCAATGAGAAGACAGTATCCTACGAGCAGTACTTC.

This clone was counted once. This CDR3 reads CSVGGDYTDTQYF. For the CDR3, the DNA is TGCAGCGTTGGGGGCGATTACACAGATACGCAGTATTTT. V gene TRBV29-1 combines with J gene TRBJ2-3, with D tentatively TRBD1 (5 bases). The CDR3 consists of 13 residues. Germline loops: CDR1 SQVTM, CDR2 ANQGSEA. Trimming removed 4 bases from V and 2 bases from J, with 10 bases in between.

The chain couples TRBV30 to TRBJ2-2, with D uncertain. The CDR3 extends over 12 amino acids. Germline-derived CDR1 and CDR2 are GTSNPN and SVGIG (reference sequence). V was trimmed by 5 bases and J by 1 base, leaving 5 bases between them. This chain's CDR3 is CAWGVNTGELFF. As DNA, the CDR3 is TGTGCCTGGGGGGTGAACACCGGGGAGCTGTTTTTT.

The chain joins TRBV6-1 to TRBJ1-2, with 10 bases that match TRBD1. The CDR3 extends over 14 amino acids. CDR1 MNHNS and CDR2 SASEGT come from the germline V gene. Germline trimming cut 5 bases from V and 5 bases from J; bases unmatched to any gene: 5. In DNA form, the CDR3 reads TGTGCCAGCAGTATCTCGGGACAGGGGTATGGCTACACCTTC. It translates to CASSISGQGYGYTF.

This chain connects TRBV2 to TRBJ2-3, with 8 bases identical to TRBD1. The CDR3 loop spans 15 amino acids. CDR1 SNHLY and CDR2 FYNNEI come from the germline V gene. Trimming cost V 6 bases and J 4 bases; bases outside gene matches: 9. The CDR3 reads CASREDRVGPDTQYF. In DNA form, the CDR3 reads TGTGCCAGCAGGGAGGACAGGGTAGGACCAGATACGCAGTATTTT.